This T cell receptor beta chain was identified during a study of technical replicates of blood from several donors. The assay was immunoSEQ multiplex PCR, and TCRdb's table has in-frame clones only and misses some. The repertoire consists of about 84,000 clones, with around 93% occurring once and the leading ten covering approximately 0.22%. CDR1 is SGHRS and CDR2 is YFSETQ in the germline V gene. V lost 3 bases and J lost 6; bases outside the gene matches: 6. The CDR3 loop spans 15 amino acids. The material sequenced was T cells isolated from PBMCs. J is TRBJ1-4 and V is TRBV5-1; 9 bases are a match to TRBD1. This receptor was identified in a human donor in good health. The CDR3 loop reads CASSWTGVWDEKLFF. In nucleotides, the CDR3 is TGCGCCAGCAGCTGGACAGGGGTTTGGGATGAAAAACTGTTTTTT.